Here is one TCR beta chain with its context. The same CDR3 is also encoded by other DNA sequences in this sample. The data belong to a study of blood T cell repertoires in COVID-19. As for the study in general: T cells, B-cell-depleted T cells, or PBMCs supplied cDNA or gDNA.

Germline CDR1 reads SQVTM; CDR2 reads ANQGSEA. CDR3 length: 13 amino acids. The germline V and J ends were trimmed by 2 bases and 1 base, with 8 bases remaining between them. Study processing details: For nucleated cells, counts were estimated from reference gene primer amplification. Assay used: immunoSEQ multiplex PCR; TCRdb lists only in-frame clones, some missing. That table gives V, J and clone size, and the DNA gave D and trimming. The table lists fewer than 250,000 clones, approximately 84% of them singletons. The receptor was isolated from a man over 45 with COVID-19, enrolled during active disease. Source material: peripheral blood. The rearrangement links TRBV29-1 to TRBJ1-1; D may be TRBD1 (5 bases). CDR3 amino acids: CSVERQGNTEAFF. CDR3 DNA sequence: TGCAGCGTTGAAAGGCAGGGGAACACTGAAGCTTTCTTT.